This paragraph reports one T cell receptor beta chain. Its antigen is undetermined. This sample is part of a study of shared clonotypes between healthy human individuals. Overall study findings and caveats: The generation probabilities recorded for non-shared clonotypes fell below those of clonotypes shared by all four donors.

The naive CD8 population came from CD45RO-negative cells selected for CCR7, without terminally differentiated effector memory CD45RA+ cells. All donors were Caucasian adults living in Nashville, Tennessee. The CDR3 spans 13 residues. Germline V CDR1 and CDR2: SGHAT, FQDESV (reference sequence). Sorted-subset replicate PCRs used 200 ng DNA, around 31,000 T cell genomes. The table came from immunoSEQ multiplex PCR; TCRdb's copy has only in-frame clones and leaves some out. Of hundreds of thousands of clones listed, roughly 95% were seen once; the top ten hold 0.085% to 0.11%. The material sequenced was naive CD8+ T cells sorted from blood. This clonotype was obtained from a woman in her twenties or thirties in good health. This chain uses TRBV11-1 with TRBJ2-5; D gene uncertain. Gene TRBJ2-7 matches the end of the DNA better, so the J call may be wrong. The CDR3 reads CASSLVQDYEQYF. CDR3 sequence (DNA): TGTGCCAGCAGCTTAGTCCAGGACTACGAGCAGTACTTC.